This T cell receptor (beta chain) originates from a study of blood T cell repertoires in COVID-19. Study-level information: Spain, Italy and the United States supplied samples that represented acute and convalescent COVID-19.

Profiling relied on immunoSEQ multiplex PCR, and the TCRdb table lists in-frame clones only, not all of them. The table has about 250,000 clones, about 91% seen once. The trim removed 5 bases at V and 6 bases at J, leaving 9 bases unmatched. Germline loops: CDR1 LNHDA, CDR2 SQIVND (reference sequence). The CDR3 has 14 amino acids. The gene calls are TRBV19 and TRBJ1-1; TRBD1 aligns across 7 bases. The clonotype comes from a woman in her thirties with COVID-19, enrolled during active disease. Source material: peripheral blood. The CDR3 region is CASSWGQLAPEAFF. The CDR3 nucleotides are TGTGCCAGTAGTTGGGGACAGCTCGCGCCTGAAGCTTTCTTT.